This T cell receptor beta chain originates from a study of T cell responses to AZD1222 COVID-19 vaccine. Study-wide results and limits: Females outnumbered males among donors, who were mostly white British; clonal diversity was possibly underestimated.

The assay was immunoSEQ multiplex PCR, and TCRdb's table has in-frame clones only and misses some. The data show tens of thousands of clones, 85% to 90% seen once. Looked up from germline, CDR1 is SGHNT and CDR2 is YENEEA. The V and J ends lost 0 bases and 7 bases respectively, with 9 bases between them. The CDR3 is 13 residues long. In regard to this clone: No antigen is known for it.

The receptor comes from an adult who received the AZD1222 COVID-19 vaccine. The V call is TRBV11-3, the J call TRBJ2-5; tentatively, D is TRBD2 (6 bases). The material sequenced was peripheral blood, taken 28 days after the second AZD1222 dose. The CDR3 sequence is CASSLDGRGTQYF. The CDR3 nucleotides read TGTGCCAGCAGCTTAGATGGGCGGGGGACCCAGTACTTC.